Listed below are T cell receptor beta chains from one sample, sequenced in a study of cytomegalovirus exposure and HLA in healthy donors. Measured with immunoSEQ multiplex PCR; TCRdb has only the in-frame clones, and not every one. The table lists 120,000 or so clones, around 77% of them singletons. Sample: PBMCs. The receptors were sampled from a man in his fifties in good health and CMV-seropositive. The CDR3 runs from the conserved cysteine through the conserved F or W. D genes are given only for firm matches. Some rows mark clone size as missing; the rest say once, few, many or name a class of expanded clone.

abundance,j_gene,d_gene,v_gene,CDR3nt,CDR3aa
.,TRBJ2-7,.,TRBV4-1,TGCGCCAGCAGCCAACCGGGATCGGGAACGTACGAGCAGTACTTC,CASSQPGSGTYEQYF
few,TRBJ1-3,.,TRBV6-1,TGTGCCAGCAGTCGACAGGTTTCCTCTGGAAACACCATATATTTT,CASSRQVSSGNTIYF
once,TRBJ2-7,TRBD1,TRBV5-5,TGTGCCAGCAGCTTGGTGGGACAGGGGCGCGAGCAGTACTTC,CASSLVGQGREQYF
.,TRBJ2-7,TRBD1,TRBV6-6,TGTGCCAGCAGTGCCCCCCAGGGGGACGAGCAGTACTTC,CASSAPQGDEQYF
.,TRBJ2-3,TRBD1,TRBV15,TGTGCCACCAGCAGAGAAGATTTAGGGGGCGCAGATACGCAGTATTTT,CATSREDLGGADTQYF
.,TRBJ2-7,TRBD2,TRBV11-2,TGTGCCAGCAGCTTGAGGACTAGCGGGAGCGCCGAGCAGTACTTC,CASSLRTSGSAEQYF
.,TRBJ1-2,.,TRBV28,TGTGCCAGCAAAACCCCCACAGGCCTCGGTGGCTACACCTTC,CASKTPTGLGGYTF
.,TRBJ2-6,TRBD1,TRBV4-1,TGCGCCAGCAGCCTTGGGACAGGGCCAACTGGGGCCAACGTCCTGACTTTC,CASSLGTGPTGANVLTF
few,TRBJ2-5,.,TRBV5-4,TGTGCCAGCAGAACGGACTTGGGGGGGACCCAGTACTTC,CASRTDLGGTQYF
.,TRBJ2-3,TRBD2,TRBV12-5,TGTGCTAGTGTTTCGGGGGGGGTTTCAGATACGCAGTATTTT,CASVSGGVSDTQYF
.,TRBJ2-7,TRBD2,TRBV6-1,TGTGCCAGCAGTGAAGCGTCTAGCGGGTCTTACTACGAGCAGTACTTC,CASSEASSGSYYEQYF
.,TRBJ2-7,.,TRBV7-2,TGTGCCAGCAGCCCGGGACTTTACGAGCAGTACTTC,CASSPGLYEQYF
.,TRBJ2-1,TRBD2,TRBV25-1,TGTGCCAGCAGTGCACTCGGCGGGGGGGGATACAATGAGCAGTTCTTC,CASSALGGGGYNEQFF
.,TRBJ2-1,TRBD2,TRBV5-1,TGCGCCAGCAGGGGGACTAGCGGGGGGAATGAGCAGTTCTTC,CASRGTSGGNEQFF
.,TRBJ1-3,TRBD1,TRBV15,TGTGCCACCAGCAAAGGCATAACAGGGGGGGCATCTGGAAACACCATATATTTT,CATSKGITGGASGNTIYF
.,TRBJ1-2,TRBD1,TRBV2,TGTGCCAGCAGTGAATTTCAGGGGGCGAATGGCTACACCTTC,CASSEFQGANGYTF
.,TRBJ2-1,.,TRBV11-2,TGTGCCAGCAGCTTGTCGGTAGCGTACAATGAGCAGTTCTTC,CASSLSVAYNEQFF
.,TRBJ1-1,.,TRBV11-2,TGTGCCAGCAGCTTAGGAGTGAGGCCCCCCATTGAAGCTTTCTTT,CASSLGVRPPIEAFF
.,TRBJ1-5,.,TRBV6-5,TGTGCCAGCAGTGAGAGGGTTGAGAATCAGCCCCAGCATTTT,CASSERVENQPQHF
.,TRBJ2-3,.,TRBV11-2,TGTGCCAGCAGCTTAGAAGCGGCTTCGGTTAGCACAGATACGCAGTATTTT,CASSLEAASVSTDTQYF
few,TRBJ2-1,TRBD2,TRBV2,TGTGCCAGCAGCGCGACTAGCGGGAACTACAATGAGCAGTTCTTC,CASSATSGNYNEQFF
.,TRBJ1-2,.,TRBV9,TGTGCCAGCAGCGCCCCCCTAGGAGATGGCTACACCTTC,CASSAPLGDGYTF
few,TRBJ1-1,TRBD1,TRBV4-2,TGTGCCAGCAGATACAGGGGGAACACTGAAGCTTTCTTT,CASRYRGNTEAFF
.,TRBJ1-1,.,TRBV7-2,TGTGCCAGCAGCCCCGAGGAGTTGAACATTGAAGCTTTCTTT,CASSPEELNIEAFF
few,TRBJ2-7,.,TRBV19,TGTGCCAGTAGTATATCCGGTCTGAGCAACGAGCAGTACTTC,CASSISGLSNEQYF
.,TRBJ1-4,TRBD1,TRBV19,TGTGCCAGCCGAGGGACAGCTAATGAAAAACTGTTTTTT,CASRGTANEKLFF
.,TRBJ2-7,.,TRBV10-2,TGCGCCAGCAGCCAAGACAACTACGAGCAGTACTTC,CASSQDNYEQYF
.,TRBJ1-5,TRBD1,TRBV19,TGTGCCAGTAGTATTGAAGGAGGGGGCGCAGATCAGCCCCAGCATTTT,CASSIEGGGADQPQHF
.,TRBJ2-3,TRBD2,TRBV2,TGTGCCGGAGGATGGACTAGCGGGACCGTCGGCGCAGATACGCAGTATTTT,CAGGWTSGTVGADTQYF
.,TRBJ2-7,.,TRBV28,TGTGCCATTGCCACCGGGACTCTCGCCTACGAGCAGTACTTC,CAIATGTLAYEQYF
.,TRBJ2-1,TRBD2,TRBV19,TGTGCCAGTCAAGCGGGGCACTCCTACAATGAGCAGTTCTTC,CASQAGHSYNEQFF
once,TRBJ2-7,.,TRBV9,TGTGCCAGCAGCGTAGATGCTCTGGAGGGCGAGCAGTACTTC,CASSVDALEGEQYF
few,TRBJ1-1,TRBD1,TRBV19,TGTGCCAGTAGGGATGACAGGGGGCGAGGGACTGAAGCTTTCTTT,CASRDDRGRGTEAFF
.,TRBJ2-2,TRBD1,TRBV7-7,TGTGCTAGCAGCTCGCGACAGGGGGGGAACACCGGGGAGCTGTTTTTT,CASSSRQGGNTGELFF
.,TRBJ2-1,.,TRBV14,TGTGCCAGCAGCCATTACGGGAGTTTAAACAATGAGCAGTTCTTC,CASSHYGSLNNEQFF
.,TRBJ2-7,TRBD2,TRBV19,TGTGCCAGTAGTCCACTAGCGGGTGTGGCCGCCGAGCAGTACTTC,CASSPLAGVAAEQYF
.,TRBJ1-1,.,TRBV5-4,TGTGCCAGCAGCGATCGGTGGTACACTGAAGCTTTCTTT,CASSDRWYTEAFF
.,TRBJ1-1,TRBD1,TRBV6-1,TGTGCCAGCACCCTGACAGGGATCACTGAAGCTTTCTTT,CASTLTGITEAFF
.,TRBJ2-1,TRBD2,TRBV28,TGTGCCAGCAGTTTACGCGGGAGGGGGGCCAACAATGAGCAGTTCTTC,CASSLRGRGANNEQFF
.,TRBJ1-1,TRBD1,TRBV5-4,TGTGCCAGCAGCTCGGGCAGGGACAGGGGGCGGGTGAACACTGAAGCTTTCTTT,CASSSGRDRGRVNTEAFF
once,TRBJ1-4,.,TRBV9,TGTGCCAGCAGCGTAGATATAACGGACAGTGCAACTAATGAAAAACTGTTTTTT,CASSVDITDSATNEKLFF
few,TRBJ2-3,TRBD2,TRBV6-5,TGTGCCAGCAGGGCGGGGGTGGGCACAGATACGCAGTATTTT,CASRAGVGTDTQYF
.,TRBJ2-1,.,TRBV15,TGTGCCACCAGCAGAGATTTCGGAGGGTACAATGAGCAGTTCTTC,CATSRDFGGYNEQFF
few,TRBJ2-2,.,TRBV11-2,TGTGCCAGCAGCCCCGGGGTGAACACCGGGGAGCTGTTTTTT,CASSPGVNTGELFF
.,TRBJ1-1,.,TRBV6-5,TGTGCCAGCAGTGAACAGGGTTTCGGCACTGAAGCTTTCTTT,CASSEQGFGTEAFF
.,TRBJ2-7,.,TRBV11-3,TGTGCCAGCTCCAAGGGGGATTCCTACGAGCAGTACTTC,CASSKGDSYEQYF